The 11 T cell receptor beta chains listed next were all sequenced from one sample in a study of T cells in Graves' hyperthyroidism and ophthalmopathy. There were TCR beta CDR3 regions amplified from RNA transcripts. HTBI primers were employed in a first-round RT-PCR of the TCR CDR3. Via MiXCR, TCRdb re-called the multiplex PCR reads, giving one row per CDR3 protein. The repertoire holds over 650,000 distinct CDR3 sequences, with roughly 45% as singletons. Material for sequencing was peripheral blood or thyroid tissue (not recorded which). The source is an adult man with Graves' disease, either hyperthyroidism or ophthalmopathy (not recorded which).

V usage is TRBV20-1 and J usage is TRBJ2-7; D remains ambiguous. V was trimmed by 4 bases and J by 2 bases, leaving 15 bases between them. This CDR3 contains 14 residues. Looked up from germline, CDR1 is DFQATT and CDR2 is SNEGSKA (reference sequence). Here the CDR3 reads CSAKDMGGPYEQYF. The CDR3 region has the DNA TGCAGTGCTAAAGATATGGGCGGCCCCTACGAGCAGTACTTC.

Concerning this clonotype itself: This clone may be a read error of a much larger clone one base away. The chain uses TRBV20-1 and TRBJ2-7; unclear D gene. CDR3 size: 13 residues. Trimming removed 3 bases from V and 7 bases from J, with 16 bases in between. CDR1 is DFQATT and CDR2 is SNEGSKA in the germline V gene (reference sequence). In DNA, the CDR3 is TGCAGTGCTAGCCGGGCAGATGCTTATGAGCAGTACTTC. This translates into CSASRADAYEQYF.

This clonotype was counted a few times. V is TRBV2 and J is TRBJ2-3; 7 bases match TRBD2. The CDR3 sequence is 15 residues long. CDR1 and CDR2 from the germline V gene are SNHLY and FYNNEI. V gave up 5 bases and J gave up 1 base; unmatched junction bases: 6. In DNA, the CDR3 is TGTGCCAGCAGTTCAGCGGGGACCGGCACAGATACGCAGTATTTT. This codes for CASSSAGTGTDTQYF.

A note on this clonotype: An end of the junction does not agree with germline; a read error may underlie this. Written as DNA, the CDR3 is TGTGCCATCAGTTACTCGGGAGCAACTAATGAAAAACTGTTTTTT. It codes for CAISYSGATNEKLFF. This chain links TRBV6-5 with TRBJ1-4; D is uncertain. The CDR3 runs to 15 residues. The germline CDR1 and CDR2 sequences are MNHEY and SVGAGI.

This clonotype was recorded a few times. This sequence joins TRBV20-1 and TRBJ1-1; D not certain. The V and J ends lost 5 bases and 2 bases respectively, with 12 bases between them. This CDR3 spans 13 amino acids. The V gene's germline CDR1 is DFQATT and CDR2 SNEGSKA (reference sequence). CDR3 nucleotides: TGCAGTGCTCCCGTAGGATACAACACTGAAGCTTTCTTT. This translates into CSAPVGYNTEAFF.

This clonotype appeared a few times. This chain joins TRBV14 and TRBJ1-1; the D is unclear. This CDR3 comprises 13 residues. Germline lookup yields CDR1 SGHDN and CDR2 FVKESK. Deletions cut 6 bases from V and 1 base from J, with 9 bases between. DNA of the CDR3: TGTGCCAGCAGTCAGAAGCCGAACACTGAAGCTTTCTTT. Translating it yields CASSQKPNTEAFF.

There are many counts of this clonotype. CDR3 DNA: TGTGCCAGCAGCTTGACCGGGACAGCTGGAAACACCATATATTTT. It encodes CASSLTGTAGNTIYF. The chain joins TRBV5-6 to TRBJ1-3, with TRBD1 matching 7 bases. This CDR3 has 15 residues. CDR1 is SGHDT, CDR2 YYEEEE, per germline. The J segment lost 2 bases and the V segment lost 1 base, leaving 3 bases of the junction unmatched.

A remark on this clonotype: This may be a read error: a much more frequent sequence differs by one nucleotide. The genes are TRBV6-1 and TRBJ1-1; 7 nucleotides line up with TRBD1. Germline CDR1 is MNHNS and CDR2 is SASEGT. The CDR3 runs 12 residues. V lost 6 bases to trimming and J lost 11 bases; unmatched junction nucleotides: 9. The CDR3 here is CASSLRGANAFF. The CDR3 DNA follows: TGTGCCAGCAGCCTCAGGGGGGCGAACGCTTTCTTT.

The CDR3 here is CASRFVVNTEAFF. The CDR3 DNA reads TGTGCCAGCAGATTCGTCGTGAACACTGAAGCTTTCTTT. The chain uses TRBV12-3 or TRBV12-4 and TRBJ1-1; D uncertain. V was cut by 6 bases and J by 0 bases, with 8 bases left in between. The CDR3 contains 13 residues.

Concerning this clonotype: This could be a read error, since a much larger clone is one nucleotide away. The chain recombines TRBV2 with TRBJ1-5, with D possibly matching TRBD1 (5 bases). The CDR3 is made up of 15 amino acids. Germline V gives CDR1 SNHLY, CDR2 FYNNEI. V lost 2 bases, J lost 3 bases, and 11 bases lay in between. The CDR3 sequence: CASSERSGPNQPQHF. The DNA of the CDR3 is TGTGCCAGCAGTGAAAGGTCAGGGCCCAATCAGCCCCAGCATTTT.

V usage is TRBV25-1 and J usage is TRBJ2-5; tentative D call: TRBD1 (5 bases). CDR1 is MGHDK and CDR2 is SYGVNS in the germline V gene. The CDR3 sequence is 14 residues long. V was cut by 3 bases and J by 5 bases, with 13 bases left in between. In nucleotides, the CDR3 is TGTGCCAGCAGTGAGGGGCTGGGGTTGGAGACCCAGTACTTC. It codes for CASSEGLGLETQYF.